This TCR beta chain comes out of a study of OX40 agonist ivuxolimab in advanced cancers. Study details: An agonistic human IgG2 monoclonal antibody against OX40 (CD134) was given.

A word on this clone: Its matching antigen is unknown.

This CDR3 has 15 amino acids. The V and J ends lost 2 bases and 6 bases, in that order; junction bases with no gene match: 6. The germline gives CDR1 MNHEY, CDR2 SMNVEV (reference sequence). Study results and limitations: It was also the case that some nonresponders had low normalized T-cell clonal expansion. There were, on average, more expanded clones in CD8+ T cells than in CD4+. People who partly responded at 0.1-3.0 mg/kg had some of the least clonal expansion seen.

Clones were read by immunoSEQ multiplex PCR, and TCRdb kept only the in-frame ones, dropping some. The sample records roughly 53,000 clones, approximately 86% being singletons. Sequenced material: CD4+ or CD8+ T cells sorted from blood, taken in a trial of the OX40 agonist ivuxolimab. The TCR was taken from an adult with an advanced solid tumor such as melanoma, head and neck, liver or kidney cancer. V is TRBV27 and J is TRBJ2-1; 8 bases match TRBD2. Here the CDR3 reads CASSLAWTSRNEQFF. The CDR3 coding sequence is TGTGCCAGCAGTTTAGCCTGGACTAGCCGCAATGAGCAGTTCTTC.